The 2 T cell receptor beta chains given below trace back to one sample, sequenced in a study of molecular identifiers for immune sequencing clone quantification. TCRdb used MiXCR to reprocess the PCR reads, holding one entry per CDR3 protein. Among tens of thousands of distinct CDR3 sequences listed, 15% to 20% were seen once. Material for sequencing was naive CD8+ T cells from blood, with Jurkat cell RNA spiked in. The sample's subset: FACS-sorted CD8+CD4-CCR7+CD45RA+ naive T cells. Receptors originate from a human donor in good health. Some libraries in this study had Jurkat cell RNA spiked in.

This clonotype was recorded a few times. The rearrangement joins TRBV4-1 to TRBJ2-1; D possibly corresponds to TRBD1 (5 bases). This CDR3 is built from 17 residues. Germline V gene sequence: CDR1 MGHRA, CDR2 YSYEKL. Trimming pared 1 base from V and 3 bases from J, leaving 16 bases between. The CDR3 sequence: CASSQGFLIDSYNEQFF. CDR3 sequence (DNA): TGCGCCAGCAGCCAAGGGTTTCTAATCGACAGCTACAATGAGCAGTTCTTC.

This clonotype was seen at least ten times. The chain employs TRBV4-3 and TRBJ2-7, with D maybe TRBD2 (5 bases). The CDR3 is 16 amino acids. The germline V and J ends were trimmed by 1 base and 0 bases, with 13 bases remaining between them. The germline V gene encodes CDR1 LGHNA and CDR2 YSLEER. The CDR3 nucleotides read TGCGCCAGCAGCCAAGCGCTAGCCCTCCCCTCCTACGAGCAGTACTTC. This gives the protein CASSQALALPSYEQYF.